Listed here are 26 T cell receptor beta chains from one sample, sequenced in a study of low-dose radiotherapy and immunotherapy resistance in tumors. cDNA synthesis used a TRAV/TRBV-specific primer set for both chains. Using a constant-region primer together with a V-primer adapter, TCRs were subjected to roughly 20 PCR cycles of amplification. TCRdb passed the reads through MiXCR, listing each CDR3 protein once. In the table there are fewer than 10,000 distinct CDR3 sequences, about 75% of which are singletons. These TCRs come from a human donor with advanced metastatic prostate, ovarian, gallbladder or colorectal cancer (not recorded which). This table probably holds off-target reads from a library built for another chain.

The chain has TRBV28 and TRBJ2-1; TRBD2 aligns across 12 bases. Unmatched junction bases numbered 8, after V lost 11 bases and J lost 9 bases. This CDR3 comprises 13 residues. CDR1 is MDHEN and CDR2 is SYDVKM in the germline V gene. In DNA form, the CDR3 reads TGTGCCTTCTCTAGCGGGAGGGCTCGTGAGCAGTTCTTC. Encoded protein: CAFSSGRAREQFF.

The chain has TRBV28 and TRBJ2-1, with D uncertain. This CDR3 contains 14 residues. CDR1 and CDR2 (germline): MDHEN, SYDVKM. V was pared by 6 bases and J by 3 bases, with 12 bases between. Here the CDR3 reads CASSQLADYNEQFF. CDR3 DNA sequence: TGTGCCAGCAGCCAACTGGCAGACTACAATGAGCAGTTCTTC.

The chain uses TRBV20-1 and TRBJ2-3, with 8 bases that match TRBD2. In germline, CDR1 is DFQATT, CDR2 SNEGSKA (reference sequence). V was clipped by 1 base and J by 4 bases; unmatched bases: 10. The CDR3 runs 16 residues. The DNA for the CDR3 is TGCAGTGCTAGAGGCGGCGGGAGGTTTAGCGCAGATACGCAGTATTTT. Translation: CSARGGGRFSADTQYF.

The genes are TRBV5-6 and TRBJ2-4; D perhaps matches TRBD1 (6 bases). The ends were cut back, 0 bases at V and 0 bases at J, with 10 bases in the middle. Germline CDR1 is SGHDT and CDR2 is YYEEEE. CDR3 size: 16 residues. CDR3 amino acids: CASSLGGQLAKNIQYF. CDR3 sequence (DNA): TGTGCCAGCAGCTTGGGCGGACAGCTAGCCAAAAACATTCAGTACTTC.

The V call is TRBV14, the J call TRBJ1-3, with a tentative D call TRBD1 (5 bases). The CDR3 has 16 residues. V dropped 0 bases and J dropped 7 bases, with 16 bases sitting between them. Germline CDR1 is SGHDN and CDR2 is FVKESK. The CDR3 region is CASSQEHRRFGNTIYF. As DNA, the CDR3 is TGTGCCAGCAGCCAAGAGCACAGGCGTTTCGGTAACACCATATATTTT. Based on the CDR3 plus reference TRBV14 and TRBJ1-3, the full variable domain is EAGVTQFPSHSVIEKGQTVTLRCDPISGHDNLYWYRRVMGKEIKFLLHFVKESKQDESGMPNNRFLAERTGGTYSTLKVQPAELEDSGVYFCASSQEHRRFGNTIYFGEGSWLTVV.

The chain has TRBV12-3 or TRBV12-4 and TRBJ2-7, with 12 bases aligning to TRBD1. Germline trimming cut 6 bases from V and 7 bases from J; bases unmatched to any gene: 4. This CDR3 is 13 amino acids long. This chain's CDR3 is CASRGQGAGEQYF. As DNA, the CDR3 is TGTGCCAGCAGGGGACAGGGGGCAGGAGAGCAGTACTTC.

V usage is TRBV12-3 or TRBV12-4 and J usage is TRBJ1-1; D perhaps matches TRBD1 (5 bases). The ends were cut back, 6 bases at V and 5 bases at J, with 13 bases in the middle. The CDR3 is made up of 13 amino acids. The CDR3 loop is CASRRDGGTEAFF. The CDR3 DNA reads TGTGCCAGCAGAAGGGACGGGGGGACTGAAGCTTTCTTT.

V gene TRBV12-3 or TRBV12-4 combines with J gene TRBJ2-7; tentative D call: TRBD1 (5 bases). The CDR3 contains 15 residues. The V gene lost 2 bases and the J gene lost 0 bases, with 11 bases spanning the gap. As DNA, the CDR3 is TGTGCCAGCAGTTTATCTCACAGGTTCTCCTACGAGCAGTACTTC. It is translated as CASSLSHRFSYEQYF.

The chain links TRBV29-1 to TRBJ1-4; 7 bases match TRBD1. The CDR3 has 13 residues. Germline CDR1 reads SQVTM; CDR2 reads ANQGSEA. V was pared by 5 bases and J by 7 bases, with 7 bases of the junction left unmatched. As DNA, the CDR3 is TGCAGCGTTCAAACAGGGGTTGGTGAAAAACTGTTTTTT. Translation: CSVQTGVGEKLFF.

This chain links TRBV2 with TRBJ2-2, with D possibly being TRBD1 (6 bases). Trimming stripped 9 bases from V and 0 bases from J, with 11 bases between. Germline loops: CDR1 SNHLY, CDR2 FYNNEI. The CDR3 is 14 amino acids. The CDR3 coding sequence is TGTGCCAGTGTGGACAGAACGAACACCGGGGAGCTGTTTTTT. This translates into CASVDRTNTGELFF.

The chain employs TRBV18 and TRBJ2-1, with 11 bases lining up with TRBD2. Trimming took 4 bases from V and 5 from J; bases not matched to a gene: 4. The CDR3 contains 15 residues. Germline V gene data show CDR1 as KGHSH and CDR2 as LQKENI. DNA for the CDR3: TGTGCCAGCTCACTGCTAGCGGGAGGCCACAATGAGCAGTTCTTC. Its translation is CASSLLAGGHNEQFF.

The chain is built from TRBV5-1 and TRBJ1-6, with D tentatively TRBD1 (5 bases). Deletions cut 2 bases from V and 10 bases from J, with 16 bases between. CDR1 is SGHRS and CDR2 is YFSETQ in the germline V gene. CDR3 length: 15 amino acids. The CDR3 nucleotides read TGCGCCAGCAGCTTTACGACAGAAAGAAGGTCACCCCTCCACTTT. Translating it yields CASSFTTERRSPLHF. Combining the CDR3 with reference TRBV5-1 and TRBJ1-6 gives the whole variable domain KAGVTQTPRYLIKTRGQQVTLSCSPISGHRSVSWYQQTPGQGLQFLFEYFSETQRNKGNFPGRFSGRQFSNSRSEMNVSTLELGDSALYLCASSFTTERRSPLHFGNGTRLTVT.

The rearrangement joins TRBV28 to TRBJ2-5, with 7 bases aligning to TRBD1. CDR1 is MDHEN and CDR2 is SYDVKM in the germline V gene. V gave up 3 bases and J gave up 0 bases; unmatched junction bases: 4. The CDR3 runs to 15 residues. This CDR3 is CASSLARGYQETQYF. CDR3 nucleotide sequence: TGTGCCAGCAGTTTGGCCAGGGGGTACCAAGAGACCCAGTACTTC. Supplemented by reference TRBV28 and TRBJ2-5, the full variable domain reads DVKVTQSSRYLVKRTGEKVFLECVQDMDHENMFWYRQDPGLGLRLIYFSYDVKMKEKGDIPEGYSVSREKKERFSLILESASTNQTSMYLCASSLARGYQETQYFGPGTRLLVL.

The J gene is TRBJ2-7, the V gene TRBV7-8, with a tentative D call TRBD2 (6 bases). The CDR3 is 15 amino acids. Germline V CDR1 and CDR2: SGHVS, FQNEAQ. Deletions cut 7 bases from V and 7 bases from J, with 23 bases between. The chain's CDR3 is CASTLRGLGLGEQYF. In nucleotides, the CDR3 is TGTGCCAGCACTTTGCGGGGACTGGGGTTGGGGGAGCAGTACTTC.

The chain couples TRBV12-3 or TRBV12-4 to TRBJ1-3, with unresolved D. Deletions cut 5 bases from V and 3 bases from J, with 14 bases between. There are 15 residues in the CDR3. CDR3 loop: CASSLSGFYGNTIYF. As DNA, the CDR3 is TGTGCCAGCAGTCTTAGTGGGTTCTATGGAAACACCATATATTTT.

The gene calls are TRBV21-1 and TRBJ2-5; the tabulated D call, TRBD1, remains unverified against the DNA. TRBV21-1 constitutes a pseudogene. There are 16 residues in the CDR3. This CDR3 reads CASSQEVKRGLETQYF. The CDR3 nucleotides are TGTGCCAGCAGCCAAGAAGTCAAGAGGGGCTTGGAGACCCAGTACTTC.

This chain links TRBV29-1 with TRBJ2-3; 9 bases agree with TRBD2. The CDR3 extends over 14 amino acids. J gave up 0 bases and V 6 bases, and 4 bases lay outside the gene matches. Germline CDR1 is SQVTM and CDR2 is ANQGSEA. Here the CDR3 DNA reads TGCAGCGTGACTAGCGGTGCTAGCACAGATACGCAGTATTTT. Protein: CSVTSGASTDTQYF.

The J gene is TRBJ2-1, the V gene TRBV4-3; no clear D gene. CDR1 and CDR2 (germline): LGHNA, YSLEER. The V end lost 4 bases, the J end lost 5 bases, and 12 bases lay between the germline ends. The CDR3 loop spans 14 amino acids. The DNA for the CDR3 is TGCGCCAGCAGCCTCAGAGGCAGAAACAATGAGCAGTTCTTC. It specifies CASSLRGRNNEQFF.

This clonotype was detected a few times. The chain uses TRBV2 and TRBJ1-1; no definite D call. V gave up 5 bases and J gave up 5 bases, with 3 bases separating them. The CDR3 sequence is 10 residues long. Germline values: CDR1 SNHLY, CDR2 FYNNEI. DNA for the CDR3: TGTGCCAGCAGTATGACTGAAGCTTTCTTT. Protein: CASSMTEAFF.

In its sample, this clonotype was seen a few times. The V call is TRBV4-2, the J call TRBJ2-5; 8 bases agree with TRBD2. The germline CDR1 and CDR2 sequences are LGHNA and YNFKEQ. The CDR3 runs to 16 residues. Trimming took 5 bases from V and 1 from J; bases not matched to a gene: 9. In nucleotides, the CDR3 is TGTGCCAGCAGCGCAGCCGGCGGGAGGACCCAAGAGACCCAGTACTTC. This gives the protein CASSAAGGRTQETQYF.

The V and J genes are TRBV14 and TRBJ2-1, with 8 bases aligning to TRBD1. Germline CDR1 reads SGHDN; CDR2 reads FVKESK. Trimming took 0 bases from V and 2 from J; bases not matched to a gene: 3. The CDR3 spans 16 residues. In nucleotides, the CDR3 is TGTGCCAGCAGCCAAGAATGGACAGGGCCCTACAATGAGCAGTTCTTC. It translates to CASSQEWTGPYNEQFF. Based on the CDR3 plus reference TRBV14 and TRBJ2-1, the full variable domain is EAGVTQFPSHSVIEKGQTVTLRCDPISGHDNLYWYRRVMGKEIKFLLHFVKESKQDESGMPNNRFLAERTGGTYSTLKVQPAELEDSGVYFCASSQEWTGPYNEQFFGPGTRLTVL.

This clonotype has a handful of counts. The gene calls are TRBV5-1 and TRBJ2-7; 7 bases agree with TRBD1. J was trimmed by 0 bases and V by 0 bases; bases with no gene match: 3. The CDR3 has 15 residues. The germline gives CDR1 SGHRS, CDR2 YFSETQ. Here the CDR3 reads CASSLGDSSSYEQYF. The CDR3 DNA is TGCGCCAGCAGCTTGGGGGACAGTAGCTCCTACGAGCAGTACTTC.

This clonotype was observed once. The chain uses TRBV19 and TRBJ1-2; TRBD1 matches at 8 bases. V trimming: 3 bases; J trimming: 4 bases; junction bases outside the gene matches: 4. Germline-derived CDR1 and CDR2 are LNHDA and SQIVND (reference sequence). The CDR3 is 14 amino acids. The CDR3 DNA reads TGTGCCAGTAGTATCGTCCAGGGGGCCTATGGCTACACCTTC. It yields the protein CASSIVQGAYGYTF.

This clonotype appeared once. This rearrangement joins TRBV5-1 to TRBJ2-7, with a weak D call TRBD2 (5 bases). V was trimmed by 0 bases and J by 4 bases, leaving 11 bases between them. Germline CDR1 is SGHRS and CDR2 is YFSETQ. There are 14 residues in the CDR3. The DNA of the CDR3 is TGCGCCAGCAGCTTGGGAGGGTCCGGTTACGAGCAGTACTTC. Protein: CASSLGGSGYEQYF. The entire variable domain, with the rest obtained from reference TRBV5-1 and TRBJ2-7, is as follows: KAGVTQTPRYLIKTRGQQVTLSCSPISGHRSVSWYQQTPGQGLQFLFEYFSETQRNKGNFPGRFSGRQFSNSRSEMNVSTLELGDSALYLCASSLGGSGYEQYFGPGTRLTVT.

V is TRBV4-1 and J is TRBJ2-7; possible D gene TRBD2, 6 bases. The CDR3 extends over 15 amino acids. Trimming stripped 1 base from V and 3 bases from J, with 13 bases between. The germline gives CDR1 MGHRA, CDR2 YSYEKL. The DNA for the CDR3 is TGCGCCAGCAGCCAAGCGTACAGGACTATCTACGAGCAGTACTTC. Residues: CASSQAYRTIYEQYF.

The CDR3 DNA sequence: TGTGCCAGGCTAGGGGAGAAAGTGGTCACCGGGGAGCTGTTTTTT. The encoded protein is CARLGEKVVTGELFF. The chain couples TRBV28 to TRBJ2-2; D may be TRBD1 or TRBD2 (5 bases each). Germline CDR1 MDHEN, CDR2 SYDVKM. This CDR3 contains 15 residues. V was clipped by 9 bases and J by 4 bases, with 18 bases between them.